The sequence of this T cell receptor beta chain was determined in a study of OX40 agonist ivuxolimab in advanced cancers. For the study at large: Ivuxolimab, which patients received intravenously every 2 weeks, was dosed at 0.01 to 10 mg/kg. Dose-escalation patients' cancers were hepatocellular carcinoma, melanoma, renal cell or head and neck cancer. Points from the study as a whole: Both CD4+ and CD8+ T cell populations in blood had undergone clonal expansion by week 6 at 0.1 to 3.0 mg/kg.

In regard to this clone: What it binds is unknown.

Using immunoSEQ multiplex PCR, the repertoire was profiled, and TCRdb retains in-frame clones only, with some absent. Found here are some 57,000 clones, roughly four fifths of them singletons; the top ten hold more than 1%. Samples were taken at baseline and on day 1 of cycles 4 and 7. The CDR3 loop spans 14 amino acids. Germline V gene data show CDR1 as MNHEY and CDR2 as SVGAGI. V was clipped by 6 bases and J by 4 bases; unmatched bases: 8. This receptor was obtained from an adult with an advanced solid tumor such as melanoma, head and neck, liver or kidney cancer. The chain links TRBV6-5 to TRBJ1-2, with TRBD1 identical over 7 bases. The sequencing here drew on CD4+ or CD8+ T cells sorted from blood, taken in a trial of the OX40 agonist ivuxolimab. The CDR3, as DNA: TGTGCCAGCAGCCGACAGGGATGGGGCTATGGCTACACCTTC. Protein product: CASSRQGWGYGYTF.